The text below deals with one T cell receptor (beta chain). It has no known antigen specificity. No base quality information exists; no much larger clone differs at one position. V and J are trimmed by 8 bases and 5 bases, and the gene matches miss 6 bases of the junction. The germline V gene (reference sequence) yields LNHDA for CDR1 and SQIVND for CDR2. Reading from cysteine to phenylalanine, the CDR3 counts 13 amino acids. Only the CDR3 region is kept as DNA, spanning 39 bases read in frame from base 1. The data stem from a study of cytomegalovirus exposure and HLA in healthy donors (TCRdb year 2017). Broadly, across the study: In an earlier analysis of 450 to 750 of the donors, around 300 Gb of sequence data and about 110 million unique TCR beta sequences from roughly 180 million T cells were reported. A later genetic analysis took genome-wide SNP genotypes for about 55% of the 666 donors and used that subset as a discovery cohort. A few DR-DQ haplotypes were handled as single units for association and clustering because linkage in the cohort was strong. Both class I and class II loci were covered by HLA typing, at four-digit resolution. Every repertoire in the discovery cohort had been generated on one and the same sequencing platform. Approximately 310 gigabases of sequencing data and approximately 85 million unique TCR sequences were included in an early release covering about 700 HLA-typed donors. Rather than using new phenotypic data, the later analysis identified candidate immune exposures from TCR beta sequences and from how often those sequences occurred across donors. Along with the approximately 650-subject first cohort, a separate validation cohort of about 110 different subjects was used. The number of donors typed differed by locus, with about 629-640 for A, B, C, DRB1 and DQB1, roughly 520 for DQA1, 600 to 610 for DPA1, and around 450 for DPB1. High-throughput TCR immunosequencing, statistical association of individual TCRs with disease status, and machine learning were combined to predict cytomegalovirus infection status. To study patterns of TCR occurrence, a later analysis re-analyzed previously published TCR beta repertoires from 666 donors and added high-resolution HLA genotyping. The study aimed to test whether signatures of past pathogen exposure could be identified by cataloging public T cell receptors. Donor age, sex, ethnicity and CMV serostatus were collected together with the repertoire data. To decide whether each TCR beta V gene segment behaved as functional or pseudogenic, an earlier analysis of approximately 590 of the donors relied on high-throughput TCR beta sequencing. Among 300 to 450 genotyped donors of the cohort, an average of approximately 240,000 unique TCR beta nucleotide sequences were sequenced per donor, approximately 20% of them non-productive. The T cell repertoires of 666 subjects were profiled by immunosequencing and related to cytomegalovirus serostatus. Of the roughly 400 genotyped donors, around 81% fell in the genetic ancestry cluster associated with self-reported Caucasian donors. What the research found in general, with its limitations: In a later analysis, HLA-associated TCR beta chains showed more clonal expansion and lower generation probabilities than non-associated chains that were equally common. At a false discovery rate of 0.05, a later analysis linked 15,000 to 20,000 TCR beta sequences to specific HLA alleles. This cohort had only TCR beta chains sequenced, and the lack of alpha or paired-chain data limited which features could be detected. According to the authors, the approach could potentially be generalized to other disease states and immunological phenotypes. In a later analysis, the rate of TCR association differed among HLA loci, with DRB1 alleles having the most associated TCRs and HLA-C alleles having the fewest. A total of 150 to 200 TCR beta chains were listed by the study as associated with cytomegalovirus. For the cohort, immune exposure information was limited to CMV serostatus. According to a later analysis, most CMV-associated TCR beta chains appeared to be HLA-restricted, and the HLA associations seemed to be driven largely by CMV exposure. The 87-base-pair reads could not distinguish some IMGT-functional V segments, including TRBV6-2 and TRBV6-3, so those segments were excluded. Linkage disequilibrium might explain the correlated functional status among segregating V segments, but an unknown experimental factor could not be ruled out. Assigning TCR associations to individual alleles was difficult when HLA alleles, especially DR and DQ, strongly co-occurred. According to a later genetic analysis, donors in an Asian-associated ancestry cluster had fewer N-insertions in productive TCRs than the roughly 700-donor mean. V-gene and J-gene trimming of TCR beta chains was associated with a missense DCLRE1C variant in a later genetic analysis, and the association was replicated in an independent cohort. Sequencing depth was assumed to be roughly uniform across donors in the presence/absence analyses, though that assumption may not hold. In a later analysis, several top co-occurrence clusters were reported to appear linked to parvovirus B19, influenza, CMV and Epstein-Barr virus. A cluster of highly shared sequence variants was judged likely to be a technical artifact of the sequencing pipeline. A few of the identified cytomegalovirus-associated TCR beta chains were confirmed in vitro to be specific for cytomegalovirus antigens. Because some donors lacked HLA typing at each locus, the association tests relied only on the typed subset. In an earlier analysis of under 600 of the donors, most TCR beta V segments were observed in productive rearrangements about 90% or about 30% of the time, broadly matching IMGT annotations. Most TCR sequences were seen in very few donors, while some public TCRs were found in many individuals. A further reported finding was that TCR beta sequences accurately predicted the HLA-A and HLA-B alleles for most subjects in the first cohort. Over 15 rarely observed V segments, including chromosome 9 orphons, were excluded from the earlier analysis of several hundred of the donors because counts were too low. The classifier was reported to diagnose cytomegalovirus status with high specificity and sensitivity in both the original cohort and the validation cohort.

The cohort comprised approximately 700 healthy bone marrow donors. Cohort members were all nominally healthy when sampled, although unrecorded immune exposures were likely present. The donor was CMV seropositive and belonged to the group of 250 to 300 seropositive cohort members. A peripheral blood sample was provided by each donor, and peripheral blood mononuclear cells were used for TCR beta sequencing. Genomic DNA extraction from the blood cell samples was performed with the Qiagen DNeasy Blood Extraction Kit. Preparation of the library involved the immunoSEQ multiplex PCR assay. The multiplex PCR relied on a mix of 60 forward primers for TCR Vbeta segments and 13 reverse primers for TCR Jbeta segments. The CDR3 region of rearranged TCR beta genes was amplified from genomic DNA by a multiplex PCR assay. The Illumina HiSeq System was used to sequence the amplified TCR beta libraries as 87-base-pair reads. Regarding the original processing steps: Across the 670 or so repertoires, a later analysis counted some 81 million unique TCR beta chains, approximately 10 million of which were shared by at least two donors. Raw reads were error-corrected and collapsed into unique sequences by a nearest-neighbor algorithm in which closely related sequences were merged to remove PCR and sequencing errors. Alignment of CDR3 sequences to IMGT reference sequences was used to assign V, D and J gene segments. For a sequence to be retained, a match of at least six nucleotides to both a V gene segment and a J gene segment was required. A rearrangement counted as productive if the CDR3 had no stop codons and remained in frame with V and J, and every other rearrangement counted as non-productive. CDR3 was defined by IMGT convention, running from the second conserved V-encoded cysteine to the conserved J-encoded phenylalanine. The earlier analysis of some 580 of the donors excluded any sequence lacking an unambiguous match to a single V gene segment. In an earlier analysis of 587 of the donors, V segments were called functional above 56.7% productive rearrangements and were called segregating when the between-donor standard deviation exceeded 5%. To diagnose cytomegalovirus status from the catalog of TCR beta chain sequences, a statistical classification framework was built. A later analysis assigned V and J genes by comparing TCR nucleotide sequences with IMGT/GENE-DB human TR gene sequences. The TCRdist pipeline was used in a later analysis to assign CDR3 sequences and most-parsimonious VDJ recombination scenarios. In a later analysis, every TCR beta chain was defined by the combination of its CDR3 amino acid sequence and its V-gene family, and reads without a unique V-gene family were dropped. A later analysis removed 592 highly shared, low-generation-probability nucleotide sequences to deal with suspected cross-contamination and a sequencing artifact. In a later analysis, a clonal expansion index for each public chain was calculated from normalized within-repertoire ranks of inferred template counts. A later analysis computed generation probabilities with a VDJ recombination model fitted to out-of-frame rearrangements, and checked the results against IGoR. Hypergeometric tests were used in a later analysis to score TCR-TCR, TCR-HLA and TCR-CMV co-occurrence, with a repertoire-size bias correction applied to the TCR pairs. To estimate false discovery rates, a later analysis permuted the HLA or CMV assignments 20 times. In a later analysis, co-occurring TCRs were grouped using DBSCAN, and TCRdist sequence similarity was added for clustering within HLA-allele-positive subsets. Repertoires with fewer than 30,000 or more than 120,000 public chains were left out of co-occurrence clustering, as were roughly five repertoires with anomalous nucleotide sharing. Sourced from immuneACCESS, this table was stored by TCRdb with only in-frame sequences that have V and J called. A share of the clones is absent; for the studies checked, an unresolved V gene accounts for under half, and the remainder has no known explanation. V and J calls and clone size are copied from that table; D and trimming were computed from the DNA. In this sample the table shows 140,000 to 150,000 clones, approximately 82% of which occur a single time. The ten biggest clones cover roughly 9.9% of the sample.

The origin of this receptor is a woman aged 60-70 years in good health and CMV-seropositive. The chain is made from TRBV19 and TRBJ2-5, with TRBD2 identical over 9 junction bases. What was sequenced was PBMCs. CDR3 loop: CASGLALWETQYF. Here is the DNA: TGTGCCAGTGGACTAGCGCTGTGGGAGACCCAGTACTTC. Extended through the reference TRBV19 and TRBJ2-5 proteins, this CDR3 yields the full variable domain: DGGITQSPKYLFRKEGQNVTLSCEQNLNHDAMYWYRQDPGQGLRLIYYSQIVNDFQKGDIAEGYSVSREKKESFPLTVTSAQKNPTAFYLCASGLALWETQYFGPGTRLLVL.